The next 17 T cell receptor beta chains were all read from a single sample in a study of low-dose radiotherapy and immunotherapy resistance in tumors. Priming of first-strand cDNA relied on TRAV- and TRBV-specific primers (covering alpha and beta chains). Using a constant-region primer together with a V-primer adapter, TCRs were subjected to 20 to 25 PCR cycles of amplification. TCRdb analysed the reads with MiXCR anew, one entry per CDR3 protein. The sample consists of over 15,000 distinct CDR3 sequences, roughly 70% of them appearing once. The receptors stem from a human donor with advanced metastatic prostate, ovarian, gallbladder or colorectal cancer (not recorded which). This table probably holds off-target reads from a library built for another chain.

The genes are TRBV6-2 or TRBV6-3 and TRBJ2-1; D is ambiguous. The CDR3 totals 18 residues. CDR1 MNHEY and CDR2 SVGEGT come from the germline V gene. Trimming cost V 0 bases and J 0 bases, with 15 bases left between them. The CDR3 spells CASSYSYGDLSSYNEQFF. Written as DNA, the CDR3 is TGTGCCAGCAGTTACTCGTATGGAGACCTAAGCTCCTACAATGAGCAGTTCTTC.

This chain links TRBV19 with TRBJ1-5; D is possibly TRBD1 (6 bases). The germline V gene has CDR1 LNHDA and CDR2 SQIVND (reference sequence). The length of the CDR3 is 15 residues. Trimming removed 6 bases at V and 5 bases at J, with 17 bases between. CDR3 nucleotide sequence: TGTGCCAGTAGAAAGATGGACAGAGGAGATCAGCCCCAGCATTTT. This gives the protein CASRKMDRGDQPQHF.

The chain couples TRBV6-5 to TRBJ2-3; 10 positions agree with TRBD2. CDR1 is MNHEY and CDR2 is SVGAGI in the germline V gene. V was pared by 5 bases and J by 2 bases, with 7 bases of the junction left unmatched. This CDR3 comprises 16 residues. The CDR3 loop reads CASSPTAGGPTDTQYF. In DNA, the CDR3 is TGTGCCAGCAGTCCTACAGCGGGAGGGCCCACAGATACGCAGTATTTT.

This clonotype was picked up a small number of times. This sequence joins TRBV14 and TRBJ1-6; tentatively, D is TRBD1 (5 bases). Germline V gene sequence: CDR1 SGHDN, CDR2 FVKESK. V dropped 3 bases and J dropped 5 bases, with 17 bases sitting between them. The CDR3 length is 17 residues. The CDR3 reads CASSHGSARANNSPLHF. The CDR3 DNA reads TGTGCCAGCAGCCACGGGAGCGCCAGGGCGAATAATTCACCCCTCCACTTT. Full variable domain (missing parts from reference TRBV14 and TRBJ1-6): EAGVTQFPSHSVIEKGQTVTLRCDPISGHDNLYWYRRVMGKEIKFLLHFVKESKQDESGMPNNRFLAERTGGTYSTLKVQPAELEDSGVYFCASSHGSARANNSPLHFGNGTRLTVT.

This clonotype has only a few counts. This sequence joins TRBV11-1 and TRBJ2-1, with TRBD2 matching 11 bases. CDR1 and CDR2 (germline): SGHAT, FQDESV (reference sequence). The CDR3 length is 15 residues. Unmatched junction bases numbered 12, after V lost 5 bases and J lost 12 bases. DNA of the CDR3: TGTGCCAGCAGCGGTAGCGGGAGGGCCCTGGTTAGGCAGTTCTTC. This sequence encodes CASSGSGRALVRQFF.

The CDR3 region has the DNA TGTGCCTGGAGTCAACGGGACTATCAGTTCTTC. This codes for CAWSQRDYQFF. The chain recombines TRBV30 with TRBJ2-1; 7 nucleotides line up with TRBD2. Trimming removed 2 bases from V and 13 bases from J; junction bases left unmatched: 5. Looked up from germline, CDR1 is GTSNPN and CDR2 is SVGIG (reference sequence). The CDR3 spans 11 residues.

This sequence joins TRBV6-1 and TRBJ1-4; D is ambiguous. Trimming removed 7 bases at V and 5 bases at J, with 17 bases between. There are 15 residues in the CDR3. Germline V lookup: CDR1 MNHNS, CDR2 SASEGT. The CDR3 sequence is CASTHPGGGNEKLFF. The CDR3 DNA sequence: TGTGCCAGCACCCACCCGGGAGGTGGGAATGAAAAACTGTTTTTT.

V usage is TRBV30 and J usage is TRBJ2-1; 8 bases fit TRBD2. V lost 8 bases and J lost 7; bases outside the gene matches: 13. The CDR3 contains 14 residues. Germline CDR1 and CDR2: GTSNPN and SVGIG (reference sequence). CDR3 nucleotides: TGTGCCCTCTCAAGCGGGAGTGGTTGGAATGAGCAGTTCTTC. Protein sequence: CALSSGSGWNEQFF. The full variable domain, its missing parts supplied by reference TRBV30 and TRBJ2-1, is SQTIHQWPATLVQPVGSPLSLECTVEGTSNPNLYWYRQAAGRGLQLLFYSVGIGQISSEVPQNLSASRPQDRQFILSSKKLLLSDSGFYLCALSSGSGWNEQFFGPGTRLTVL.

This clonotype was seen more than once but under ten times. The chain links TRBV5-4 to TRBJ2-2; 12 bases fit TRBD2. J gave up 4 bases and V 4 bases, and 5 bases lay outside the gene matches. Germline V lookup: CDR1 SGHNT, CDR2 YYREEE (reference sequence). The CDR3 is 16 amino acids. The CDR3 sequence is CASSRSLAGGTGELFF. As DNA, the CDR3 is TGTGCCAGCAGCCGATCACTAGCGGGAGGCACCGGGGAGCTGTTTTTT.

This clonotype was counted a few times. The rearrangement uses TRBV5-1 and TRBJ2-7; 8 nucleotides align to TRBD1. This CDR3 has 14 residues. Germline lookup yields CDR1 SGHRS and CDR2 YFSETQ. Losses at the gene ends were 4 bases for V and 4 bases for J; bases not matched to a gene: 7. The CDR3 spells CASSVQGARYEQYF. The CDR3 coding sequence is TGCGCCAGCAGCGTGCAGGGGGCGCGATACGAGCAGTACTTC.

This clonotype was observed a few times. This chain connects TRBV4-3 to TRBJ2-7; D unclear. V dropped 0 bases and J dropped 3 bases, with 12 bases sitting between them. CDR3 length equals 15 residues. Germline lookup yields CDR1 LGHNA and CDR2 YSLEER. CDR3 in amino acids: CASSQDAGTFYEQYF. The CDR3 nucleotides read TGCGCCAGCAGCCAAGATGCCGGCACATTCTACGAGCAGTACTTC.

The V call is TRBV19, the J call TRBJ2-2; 9 positions match TRBD1. J gave up 6 bases and V 4 bases, and 12 bases lay outside the gene matches. Germline V gene data show CDR1 as LNHDA and CDR2 as SQIVND (reference sequence). The CDR3 has 17 amino acids. CDR3 nucleotides: TGTGCCAGTAGTACTACCCCGGGACAGGGATTTTCCGGGGAGCTGTTTTTT. As protein: CASSTTPGQGFSGELFF.

This sequence joins TRBV2 and TRBJ2-1, with D maybe TRBD2 (5 bases). CDR1 is SNHLY, CDR2 FYNNEI, per germline. The CDR3 contains 11 residues. V was shortened by 6 bases and J by 6 bases, with 6 bases between the two germline ends. This CDR3 is CASRDFNEQFF. The CDR3 bases are TGTGCCAGCAGGGACTTCAATGAGCAGTTCTTC.

V gene TRBV6-2 or TRBV6-3 combines with J gene TRBJ2-2, with 7 bases matching TRBD1. Looked up from germline, CDR1 is MNHEY and CDR2 is SVGEGT. V lost 9 bases to trimming and J lost 1 base; unmatched junction nucleotides: 8. This CDR3 contains 15 residues. CDR3 coding DNA: TGTGCCAGTCTCGGGACAGTACAGAACACCGGGGAGCTGTTTTTT. Its protein product is CASLGTVQNTGELFF.

This chain joins TRBV29-1 and TRBJ2-3; possibly TRBD1 for D (5 bases). Trimming removed 5 bases at V and 5 bases at J, with 14 bases between. This CDR3 has 13 amino acids. Germline-derived CDR1 and CDR2 are SQVTM and ANQGSEA. For the CDR3, the DNA is TGCAGCGTTCAGGGTTTTGCTGAAGATACGCAGTATTTT. This encodes CSVQGFAEDTQYF.

The rearrangement uses TRBV5-1 and TRBJ2-1; D not certain. Germline CDR1 reads SGHRS; CDR2 reads YFSETQ. The V end was cut by 2 bases, the J end by 5 bases, with 8 bases between. The CDR3 extends over 13 amino acids. Here the CDR3 reads CASSLKVDNEQFF. The CDR3 DNA is TGCGCCAGCAGCTTAAAGGTGGACAATGAGCAGTTCTTC. The full variable domain, with the rest looked up from reference TRBV5-1 and TRBJ2-1, is KAGVTQTPRYLIKTRGQQVTLSCSPISGHRSVSWYQQTPGQGLQFLFEYFSETQRNKGNFPGRFSGRQFSNSRSEMNVSTLELGDSALYLCASSLKVDNEQFFGPGTRLTVL.

This clonotype was seen a single time. V is TRBV5-4 and J is TRBJ2-1; TRBD1 aligns across 8 bases. The J segment lost 9 bases and the V segment lost 2 bases, leaving 7 bases of the junction unmatched. CDR1 and CDR2 (germline): SGHNT, YYREEE (reference sequence). This CDR3 region has 14 residues. The CDR3 sequence: CASSLGQGRGEQFF. CDR3 DNA: TGTGCCAGCAGCTTAGGACAGGGAAGAGGTGAGCAGTTCTTC.